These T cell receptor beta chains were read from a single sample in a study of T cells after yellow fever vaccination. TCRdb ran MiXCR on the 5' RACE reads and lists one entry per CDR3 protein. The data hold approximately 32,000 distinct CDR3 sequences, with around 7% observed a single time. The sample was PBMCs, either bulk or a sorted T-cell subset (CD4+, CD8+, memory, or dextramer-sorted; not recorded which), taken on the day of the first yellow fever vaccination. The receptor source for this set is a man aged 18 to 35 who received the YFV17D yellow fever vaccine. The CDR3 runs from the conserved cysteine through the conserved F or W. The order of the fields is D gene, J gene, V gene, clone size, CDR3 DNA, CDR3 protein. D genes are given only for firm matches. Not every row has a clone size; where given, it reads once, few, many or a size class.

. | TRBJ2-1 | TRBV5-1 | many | TGCGCCAGCAGCTCTCCGGGACCCTACAATGAGCAGTTCTTC | CASSSPGPYNEQFF
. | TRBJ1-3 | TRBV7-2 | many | TGTGCCAGCAGCTCCCGGGGGGGATCGGGAAACACCATATATTTT | CASSSRGGSGNTIYF
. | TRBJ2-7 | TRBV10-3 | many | TGTGCCATAGGACAGAGCTCCTACGAGCAGTACTTC | CAIGQSSYEQYF
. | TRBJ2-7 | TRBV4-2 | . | TGTGCCAGCAGCCAAGAGGGTAGTTGGACCAGGGAGGAGCAGTACTTC | CASSQEGSWTREEQYF
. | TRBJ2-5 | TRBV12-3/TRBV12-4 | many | TGTGCCAGCAGTCGTCCCCCCCCAGAGACCCAGTACTTC | CASSRPPPETQYF
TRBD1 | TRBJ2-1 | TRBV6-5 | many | TGTGCCAGCAGCGCAGGACAGGCCCTCGGGTATGAGCAGTTCTTC | CASSAGQALGYEQFF
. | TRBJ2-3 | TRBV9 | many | TGTGCCAGCGCGACTAGTTTCTCAGATACGCAGTATTTT | CASATSFSDTQYF
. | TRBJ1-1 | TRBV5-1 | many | TGCGCCAGCAGCTTGGTACAGGGGAACACTGAAGCTTTCTTT | CASSLVQGNTEAFF
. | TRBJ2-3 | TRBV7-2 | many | TGTGCCAGCAGCTTGGTGAGCAGTGCCCCAGATACGCAGTATTTT | CASSLVSSAPDTQYF
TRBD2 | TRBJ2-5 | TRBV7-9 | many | TGTGCCAGCAGCTTGATAGGACTAGCGGGACAAGAGACCCAGTACTTC | CASSLIGLAGQETQYF